This T cell receptor (beta chain) was sequenced in a study of cytomegalovirus exposure and HLA in healthy donors (dated by TCRdb to about 2017). Turning to the overall study: A later analysis indicated that the roughly 130 validation repertoires were generated on the platform also employed for the roughly 720 repertoires of the first cohort. The study aimed to test whether cataloging public T cell receptors could reveal signatures of past pathogen exposure. Along with the approximately 670-subject first cohort, a separate validation cohort of over a hundred different subjects was used. The study combined high-throughput TCR immunosequencing, statistical association of individual TCRs with disease status, and machine learning to predict cytomegalovirus infection status. Results and caveats for the whole study, not just this receptor: The classifier was reported to diagnose cytomegalovirus status with high specificity and sensitivity in both the original cohort and the validation cohort. A later analysis found that TCRs clustered in the first cohort also tended to co-occur in the roughly 120 validation repertoires, with 90% to 95% of cluster scores above 0. A few of the identified cytomegalovirus-associated TCR beta chains were confirmed in vitro to be specific for cytomegalovirus antigens. A total of fewer than 200 TCR beta chains were listed by the study as associated with cytomegalovirus. The validation cohort had no HLA typing available for a later analysis, so co-occurrence within that cohort was assessed over all 110 or so repertoires. While some public TCRs were present in many individuals, most TCR sequences turned up only very rarely across donors. According to the authors, the approach could potentially be generalized to other disease states and immunological phenotypes.

Based on the germline V gene, the CDR1 and CDR2 sequences are SGHRS and YFSETQ. Its CDR3 holds 14 amino acids, cysteine through phenylalanine. Only the CDR3 part of the read is kept: 42 bases, read in frame from the first base. Here V drops 6 bases and J drops 2 bases, and the junction holds 4 bases not matched to any gene. The donors were included in the validation cohort of some 110 subjects, a group kept apart from the approximately 670-subject first cohort. Comment on this clone: There is no known antigen for this receptor. No base quality values were provided; no much bigger clone lies one nucleotide off.

Receptors were amplified or captured by the immunoSEQ multiplex PCR assay. The paper's processing steps were these. To diagnose cytomegalovirus status from the catalog of TCR beta chain sequences, a statistical classification framework was built. Not all clones reach the TCRdb copy of this immuneACCESS table, which keeps in-frame sequences only. Checked studies attribute under half of the gap to unresolved V genes and leave the rest unexplained. The D gene and trimming were derived from the DNA, and the V and J assignments and clone size from that table. Within this sample are 90,000 to 150,000 clones, with approximately 87% of them counted one time only. The ten largest clones capture about 6.3% of the sample.

The V and J genes are TRBV5-1 and TRBJ2-5, and 10 junctional nucleotides match TRBD2. The sequence came from a young woman in good health and CMV-seropositive. Sequencing was carried out using PBMCs. The DNA sequence is as follows: TGCGCCAGCACGAGCGGGGGGGGACAAGAGACCCAGTACTTC. This gives the protein CASTSGGGQETQYF.